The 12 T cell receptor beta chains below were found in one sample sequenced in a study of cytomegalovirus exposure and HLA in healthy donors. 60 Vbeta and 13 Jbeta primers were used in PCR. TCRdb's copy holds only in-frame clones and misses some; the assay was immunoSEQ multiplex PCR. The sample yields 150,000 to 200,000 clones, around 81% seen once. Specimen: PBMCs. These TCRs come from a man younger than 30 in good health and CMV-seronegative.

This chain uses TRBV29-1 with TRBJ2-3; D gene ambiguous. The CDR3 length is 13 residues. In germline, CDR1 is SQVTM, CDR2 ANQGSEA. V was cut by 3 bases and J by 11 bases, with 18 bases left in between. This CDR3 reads CSVDFVADSGQYF. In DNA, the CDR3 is TGCAGCGTTGATTTTGTGGCGGATAGTGGGCAGTATTTT.

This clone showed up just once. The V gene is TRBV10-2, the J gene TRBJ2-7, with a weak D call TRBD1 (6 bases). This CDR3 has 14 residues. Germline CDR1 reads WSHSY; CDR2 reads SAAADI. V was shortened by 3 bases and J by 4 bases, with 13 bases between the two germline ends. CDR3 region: CASSDSWGPYEQYF. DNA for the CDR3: TGCGCCAGCAGTGATTCCTGGGGGCCATACGAGCAGTACTTC.

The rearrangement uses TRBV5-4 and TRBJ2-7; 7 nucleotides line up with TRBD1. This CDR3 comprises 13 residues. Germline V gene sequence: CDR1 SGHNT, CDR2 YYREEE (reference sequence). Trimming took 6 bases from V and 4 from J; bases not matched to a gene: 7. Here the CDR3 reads CASTPRDSYEQYF. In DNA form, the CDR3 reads TGTGCCAGCACCCCAAGGGACAGTTACGAGCAGTACTTC.

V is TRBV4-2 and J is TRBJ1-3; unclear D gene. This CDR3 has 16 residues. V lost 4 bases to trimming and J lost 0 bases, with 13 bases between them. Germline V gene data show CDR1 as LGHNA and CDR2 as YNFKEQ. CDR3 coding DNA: TGTGCCAGCAGCCCTCAAGAAGCATCCTCTGGAAACACCATATATTTT. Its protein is CASSPQEASSGNTIYF.

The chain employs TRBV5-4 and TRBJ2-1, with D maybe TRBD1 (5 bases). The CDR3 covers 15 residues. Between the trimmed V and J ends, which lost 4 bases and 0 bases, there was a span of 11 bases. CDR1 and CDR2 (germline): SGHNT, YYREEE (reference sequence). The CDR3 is CASSKRQTSYNEQFF. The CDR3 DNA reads TGTGCCAGCAGCAAACGACAGACCTCCTACAATGAGCAGTTCTTC.

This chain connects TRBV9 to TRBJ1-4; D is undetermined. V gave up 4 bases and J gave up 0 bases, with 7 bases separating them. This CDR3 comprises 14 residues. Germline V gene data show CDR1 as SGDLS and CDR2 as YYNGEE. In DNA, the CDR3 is TGTGCCAGCAGCCCACAACCAACTAATGAAAAACTGTTTTTT. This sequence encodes CASSPQPTNEKLFF.

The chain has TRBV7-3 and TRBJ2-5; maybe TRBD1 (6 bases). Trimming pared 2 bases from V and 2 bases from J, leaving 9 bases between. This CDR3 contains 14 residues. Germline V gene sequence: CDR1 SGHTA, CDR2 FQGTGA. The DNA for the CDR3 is TGTGCCAGCAGCTTAGCAGGGGCTCAAGAGACCCAGTACTTC. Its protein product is CASSLAGAQETQYF. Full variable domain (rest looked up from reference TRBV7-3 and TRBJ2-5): GAGVSQTPSNKVTEKGKYVELRCDPISGHTALYWYRQSLGQGPEFLIYFQGTGAADDSGLPNDRFFAVRPEGSVSTLKIQRTERGDSAVYLCASSLAGAQETQYFGPGTRLLVL.

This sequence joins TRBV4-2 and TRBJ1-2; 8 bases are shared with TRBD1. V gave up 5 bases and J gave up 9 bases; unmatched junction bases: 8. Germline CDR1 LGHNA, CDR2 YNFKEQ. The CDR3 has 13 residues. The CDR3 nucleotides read TGTGCCAGCAGCGACCTAGGGACAGGTAGCTACACCTTC. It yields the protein CASSDLGTGSYTF.

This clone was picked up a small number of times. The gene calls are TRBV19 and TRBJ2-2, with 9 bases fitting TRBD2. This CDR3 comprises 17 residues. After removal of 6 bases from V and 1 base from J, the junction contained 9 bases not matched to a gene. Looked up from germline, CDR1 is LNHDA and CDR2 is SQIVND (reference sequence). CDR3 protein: CASSKIAGAKNTGELFF. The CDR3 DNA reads TGTGCCAGTAGCAAAATAGCGGGGGCCAAGAACACCGGGGAGCTGTTTTTT.

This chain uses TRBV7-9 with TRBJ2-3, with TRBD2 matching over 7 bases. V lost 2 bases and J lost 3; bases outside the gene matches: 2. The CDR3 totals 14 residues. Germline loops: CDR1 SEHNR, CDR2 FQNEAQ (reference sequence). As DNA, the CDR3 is TGTGCCAGCAGCTTAAGGGAGGGGACAGATACGCAGTATTTT. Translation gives CASSLREGTDTQYF.

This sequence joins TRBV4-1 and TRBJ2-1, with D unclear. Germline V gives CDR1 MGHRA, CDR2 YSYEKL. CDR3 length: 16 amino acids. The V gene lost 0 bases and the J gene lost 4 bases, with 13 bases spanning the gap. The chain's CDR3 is CASSQDLANSYNEQFF. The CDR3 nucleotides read TGCGCCAGCAGCCAAGATCTCGCCAATAGTTACAATGAGCAGTTCTTC.

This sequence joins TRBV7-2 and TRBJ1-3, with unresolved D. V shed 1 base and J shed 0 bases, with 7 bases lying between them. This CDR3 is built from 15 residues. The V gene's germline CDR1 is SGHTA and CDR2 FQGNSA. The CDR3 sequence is CASSLVLSSGNTIYF. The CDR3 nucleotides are TGTGCCAGCAGCTTAGTTCTGAGCTCTGGAAACACCATATATTTT.